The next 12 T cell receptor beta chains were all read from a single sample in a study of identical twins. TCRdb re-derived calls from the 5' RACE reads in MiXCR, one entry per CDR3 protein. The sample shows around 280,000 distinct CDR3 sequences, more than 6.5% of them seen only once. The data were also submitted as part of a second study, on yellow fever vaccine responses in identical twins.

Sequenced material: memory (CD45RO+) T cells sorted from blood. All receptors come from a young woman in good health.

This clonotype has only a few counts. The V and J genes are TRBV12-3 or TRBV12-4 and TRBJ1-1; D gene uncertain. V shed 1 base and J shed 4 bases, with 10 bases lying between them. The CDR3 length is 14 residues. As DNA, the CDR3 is TGTGCCAGCAGTTTAGGGACCGCGGGCACTGAAGCTTTCTTT. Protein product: CASSLGTAGTEAFF.

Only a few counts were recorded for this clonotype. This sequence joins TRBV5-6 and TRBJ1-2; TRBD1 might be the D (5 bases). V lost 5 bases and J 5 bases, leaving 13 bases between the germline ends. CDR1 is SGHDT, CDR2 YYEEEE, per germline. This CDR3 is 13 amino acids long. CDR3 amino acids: CASRQQEGYGYTF. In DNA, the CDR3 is TGTGCCAGCAGACAACAGGAAGGGTATGGCTACACCTTC.

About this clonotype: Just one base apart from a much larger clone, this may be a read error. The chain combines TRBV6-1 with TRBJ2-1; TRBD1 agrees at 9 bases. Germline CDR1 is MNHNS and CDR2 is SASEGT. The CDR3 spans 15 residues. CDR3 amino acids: CSSSTGQGSINEQFF. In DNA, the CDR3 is TGTTCCAGCAGTACAGGACAGGGGAGTATCAATGAGCAGTTCTTC.

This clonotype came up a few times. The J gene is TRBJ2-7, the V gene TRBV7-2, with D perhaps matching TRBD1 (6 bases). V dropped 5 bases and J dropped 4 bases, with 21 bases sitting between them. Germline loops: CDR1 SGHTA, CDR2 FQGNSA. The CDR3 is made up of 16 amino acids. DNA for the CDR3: TGTGCCAGCAGCCCCTCAGGGGCCTCAGTCGGTTACGAGCAGTACTTC. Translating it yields CASSPSGASVGYEQYF. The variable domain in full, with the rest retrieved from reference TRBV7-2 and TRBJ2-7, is GAGVSQSPSNKVTEKGKDVELRCDPISGHTALYWYRQSLGQGLEFLIYFQGNSAPDKSGLPSDRFSAERTGGSVSTLTIQRTQQEDSAVYLCASSPSGASVGYEQYFGPGTRLTVT.

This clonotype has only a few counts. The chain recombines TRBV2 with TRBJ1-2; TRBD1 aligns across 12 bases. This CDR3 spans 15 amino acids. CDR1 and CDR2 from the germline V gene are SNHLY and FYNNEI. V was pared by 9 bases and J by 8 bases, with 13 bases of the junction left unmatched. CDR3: CARREPGQGAPGYTF. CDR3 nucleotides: TGTGCCAGACGAGAACCGGGACAGGGGGCTCCCGGCTACACCTTC.

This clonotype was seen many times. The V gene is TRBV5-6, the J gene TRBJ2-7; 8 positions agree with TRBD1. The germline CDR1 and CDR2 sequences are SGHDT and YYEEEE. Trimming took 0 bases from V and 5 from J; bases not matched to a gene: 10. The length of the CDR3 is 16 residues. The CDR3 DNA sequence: TGTGCCAGCAGCTTGGCCCTGGACAGGGTTGTGAACGAGCAGTACTTC. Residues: CASSLALDRVVNEQYF.

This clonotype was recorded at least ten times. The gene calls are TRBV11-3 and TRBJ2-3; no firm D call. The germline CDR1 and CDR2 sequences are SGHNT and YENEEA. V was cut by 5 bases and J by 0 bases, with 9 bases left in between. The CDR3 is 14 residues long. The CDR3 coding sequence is TGTGCCAGCAGCGAAACCTTAAGCACAGATACGCAGTATTTT. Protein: CASSETLSTDTQYF.

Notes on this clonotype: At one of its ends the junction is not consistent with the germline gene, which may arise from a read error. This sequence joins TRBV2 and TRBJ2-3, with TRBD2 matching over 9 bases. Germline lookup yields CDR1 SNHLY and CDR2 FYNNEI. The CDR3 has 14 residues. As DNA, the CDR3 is TGTGCCAACCTGTTGCGGGAGGGCCGAGATACGCAGTTTTTT. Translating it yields CANLLREGRDTQFF.

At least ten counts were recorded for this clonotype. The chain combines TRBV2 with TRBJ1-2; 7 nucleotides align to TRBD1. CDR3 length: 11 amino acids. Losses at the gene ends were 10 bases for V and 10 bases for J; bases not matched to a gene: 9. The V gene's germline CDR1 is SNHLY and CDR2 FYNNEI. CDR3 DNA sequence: TGTGCCACCCGACAGGGACGGGCCTACACCTTC. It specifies CATRQGRAYTF.

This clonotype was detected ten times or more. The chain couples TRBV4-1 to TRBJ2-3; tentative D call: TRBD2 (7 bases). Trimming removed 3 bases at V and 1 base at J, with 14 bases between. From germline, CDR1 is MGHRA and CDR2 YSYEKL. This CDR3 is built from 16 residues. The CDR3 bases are TGCGCCAGCAGCCAGGCTGGGGGGGGCGGCACAGATACGCAGTATTTT. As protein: CASSQAGGGGTDTQYF.

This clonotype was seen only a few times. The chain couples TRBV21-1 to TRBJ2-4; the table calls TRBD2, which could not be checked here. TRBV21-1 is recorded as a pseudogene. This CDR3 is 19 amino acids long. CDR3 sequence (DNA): TGTGCCAGCAGCAAAGGGGGAGGGGAGGTTCTTTGTGCCAAAAACATTCAGTACTTC. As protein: CASSKGGGEVLCAKNIQYF.

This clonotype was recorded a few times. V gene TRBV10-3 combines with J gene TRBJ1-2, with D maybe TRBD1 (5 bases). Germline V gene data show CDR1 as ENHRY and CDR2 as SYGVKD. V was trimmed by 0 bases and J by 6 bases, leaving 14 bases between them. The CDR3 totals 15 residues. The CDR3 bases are TGTGCCATCAGTGAGTCAGGGCAGGGCGAAGATGGCTACACCTTC. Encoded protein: CAISESGQGEDGYTF.